The entry that follows covers one T cell receptor (beta chain) sequence. The authors reverse transcribed 0.5 to 1 ug RNA with random hexamers. Amplification of TCR beta CDR3 across 54 Vbeta and 13 Jbeta was performed with immunoSEQ multiplex PCR. MiXCR, run by TCRdb on the immunoSEQ multiplex PCR reads, gives a single entry per CDR3 protein. The sample records approximately 150,000 distinct CDR3 sequences, 93% being singletons. The data belong to a study of CD8 T cells in Susac syndrome. Age- and sex-matched healthy donors served as the control group. Sequencing was done on a sample of CD4+ T cells from PBMCs. This sequence originates from a human donor in good health.

CDR3 sequence reads: CASSYRGANTEAFF. The CDR3 coding sequence is TGTGCCAGCAGTTACAGGGGGGCGAACACTGAAGCTTTCTTT. The V and J genes are TRBV6-6 and TRBJ1-1, with D possibly TRBD1 on 6 matching bases. The CDR3 contains 14 residues. Trimming shortened V by 2 bases and J by 1 base, and 8 bases separated the two germline ends. Germline assignment: CDR1 MNHNY and CDR2 SVGAGI (reference sequence).